The sequence of this TCR beta chain was determined in a study of cytomegalovirus exposure and HLA in healthy donors. PCR primers comprised 60 Vbeta and 13 Jbeta primers. The table came from immunoSEQ multiplex PCR; TCRdb's copy has only in-frame clones and leaves some out. This table holds about 170,000 clones, around 76% found once. Worth noting for this clone: Antigen: not known.

V was cut by 6 bases and J by 2 bases, with 15 bases left in between. The CDR3 runs 15 residues. Germline V gene data show CDR1 as MNHEY and CDR2 as SMNVEV (reference sequence). Findings of the study overall: There was a cluster of highly shared sequence variants that was likely a sequencing artifact.

Source material: PBMCs. The chain carries TRBV27 and TRBJ2-3, with D perhaps TRBD2 (5 bases). The clonotype comes from a girl between 10 and 17 years old in good health and CMV-seropositive. In DNA form, the CDR3 reads TGTGCCAGCAGAGGGCGAGGGATTTCCACAGATACGCAGTATTTT. Amino acid sequence: CASRGRGISTDTQYF.